A selection of T cell receptor beta chains follows, all from one sample in a study of T-cell memory formation after mild COVID-19. TCRdb analysed the 5' RACE reads with MiXCR anew, one entry per CDR3 protein. Counted here are 40,000 to 60,000 distinct CDR3 sequences, approximately 9.1% occurring once; the ten biggest clones make up 12%. Sequenced sample: PBMCs or a T cell subset sorted from them (not recorded which). The origin of the receptors is an adult woman who had mild COVID-19 (a few samples of this study predate the infection). Cell type and time point are not known. Each CDR3 is given with its conserved first and last residue. The D gene is left open where the match is weak. For some rows the clone size is stated as once, few or many, or as a class when expanded; others skip it.

few	TRBJ2-7	TRBD2	TRBV30	TGTGCCTGGACGGCGAGCAGAGCGGGAGAGAAGCAGTACTTC	CAWTASRAGEKQYF
many	TRBJ2-1	TRBD1	TRBV7-2	TGTGCCAGCAGCAGCCGGGACAGGGGTGAGCAGTTCTTC	CASSSRDRGEQFF
many	TRBJ2-4	NA	TRBV20-1	TGCAGTGCTAGTCTTTTAGCCAAAAACATTCAGTACTTC	CSASLLAKNIQYF
few	TRBJ2-3	TRBD2	TRBV6-1	TGTGCCAGCAGTGTACTGCGGGGGGGCGGCACAGATACGCAGTATTTT	CASSVLRGGGTDTQYF
many	TRBJ1-1	NA	TRBV11-1	TGTGCCAGCAGCCCCGGGAGGGTATGGACTGAAGCTTTCTTT	CASSPGRVWTEAFF
NA	TRBJ1-5	TRBD1	TRBV30	TGTGCCTGGAGTAGGGGACAGGGAAACAATCAGCCCCAGCATTTT	CAWSRGQGNNQPQHF
NA	TRBJ2-2	TRBD1	TRBV6-5	TGTGCCAGCCGGGAGACAGGGGTCACCGGGGAGCTGTTTTTT	CASRETGVTGELFF
many	TRBJ2-3	NA	TRBV7-8	TGTGCCAGCACCCCCGCGGTGGGCACAGATACGCAGTATTTT	CASTPAVGTDTQYF
many	TRBJ2-7	TRBD2	TRBV10-3	TGTGCCATCAGTGAGGTTAGCGGGAGACGATCCCTCTACGAGCAGTACTTC	CAISEVSGRRSLYEQYF
NA	TRBJ2-3	NA	TRBV27	TGTGCCAGCAGTTTTTCCCGCAGAGGGGCGTTTCGCACAGATACGCAGTATTTT	CASSFSRRGAFRTDTQYF
many	TRBJ2-3	NA	TRBV10-3	TGTGCCATCAGGGGTCAAGGGGGCACAGATACGCAGTATTTT	CAIRGQGGTDTQYF
many	TRBJ2-3	NA	TRBV19	TGTGCCAGTAGTATTAGGGCTAGCCTAGCAGATACGCAGTATTTT	CASSIRASLADTQYF
few	TRBJ2-3	TRBD2	TRBV13	TGTGCCAGCAGCTTCGTTGGACTAGCGGGAGTCACAGATACGCAGTATTTT	CASSFVGLAGVTDTQYF
NA	TRBJ2-4	NA	TRBV15	TGTGCCACCTCTCCCGCCAGGGGCAGGAGACCTAGGACCAAAAACATTCAGTACTTC	CATSPARGRRPRTKNIQYF
many	TRBJ2-2	NA	TRBV12-3/TRBV12-4	TGTGCCAGCAGTAGAGGGGTGGAGCTGTTTTTT	CASSRGVELFF
few	TRBJ1-1	NA	TRBV6-6	TGTGCCAGCAGTTACGGCCGGGGACCTGAAGCTTTCTTT	CASSYGRGPEAFF
NA	TRBJ2-1	NA	TRBV6-1	TGTGCCAGCAGTGATATAGGGGAGAACAATGAGCAGTTCTTC	CASSDIGENNEQFF
many	TRBJ2-5	NA	TRBV7-8	TGTGCCAGCAGCTTTCTGATGGACAAACAAGAGACCCAGTACTTC	CASSFLMDKQETQYF
NA	TRBJ2-5	TRBD2	TRBV18	TGTGCCAGCTCACCGTCTAGCGGGAGTGAGACCCAGTACTTC	CASSPSSGSETQYF
NA	TRBJ1-1	TRBD1	TRBV7-9	TGTGCCAGCAGCCCCCGACAGGGAACCACTGAAGCTTTCTTT	CASSPRQGTTEAFF
many	TRBJ2-5	NA	TRBV5-1	TGCGCCAGCAGCTTGATACAGCAAGAGACCCAGTACTTC	CASSLIQQETQYF
NA	TRBJ2-3	TRBD2	TRBV2	TGTGCCAGCAACCCTGGGCCCAGGTCGAGCGGGGGCCCAGATACGCAGTATTTT	CASNPGPRSSGGPDTQYF
many	TRBJ2-3	NA	TRBV9	TGTGCCAGCAGCCCTCGACTCCTTGGAATGAAAACAGATACGCAGTATTTT	CASSPRLLGMKTDTQYF
few	TRBJ2-3	NA	TRBV6-1	TGTGCCAGCGAAATTTTAGGTCGGGGATTCACAGATACGCAGTATTTT	CASEILGRGFTDTQYF
NA	TRBJ1-4	NA	TRBV12-3/TRBV12-4	TGTGCCAGCAGCAAAGACACGGGGGGGGAAAAACTGTTTTTT	CASSKDTGGEKLFF
many	TRBJ2-5	TRBD2	TRBV20-1	TGCAGTGCCATGAGTCGCGGGAGTGGACAAGAGACCCAGTACTTC	CSAMSRGSGQETQYF
few	TRBJ2-3	NA	TRBV10-3	TGTGCCATCAGTGACAGGGGCGACACAGATACGCAGTATTTT	CAISDRGDTDTQYF
NA	TRBJ2-5	TRBD1	TRBV7-7	TGTGCTAGCAGCTTATCAGGACAGGGACCCCAAGAGACCCAGTACTTC	CASSLSGQGPQETQYF
few	TRBJ1-1	NA	TRBV6-6	TGTGCCAGCAGTTACTCAGCGGAGGGAACTGAAGCTTTCTTT	CASSYSAEGTEAFF
few	TRBJ2-3	NA	TRBV4-2	TGTGCCAGCAGCCAAGGAGGAAGCGGCGCAGATACGCAGTATTTT	CASSQGGSGADTQYF
NA	TRBJ2-2	NA	TRBV20-1	TGCAGTGCTAGAGAGGCAGGGCGATACACCGGGGAGCTGTTTTTT	CSAREAGRYTGELFF
many	TRBJ2-3	NA	TRBV7-3	TGTGCCAGCAGCCGGGGTGGGGGGAGAACAGATACGCAGTATTTT	CASSRGGGRTDTQYF
few	TRBJ2-5	NA	TRBV7-7	TGTGCTAGCAGCTCCGGCAGGGTGTGGGGAGAGACCCAGTACTTC	CASSSGRVWGETQYF
few	TRBJ2-1	NA	TRBV12-3/TRBV12-4	TGTGCCAGCAGTTCCCGGGGAGGCCCCAATGAGCAGTTCTTC	CASSSRGGPNEQFF
NA	TRBJ2-7	NA	TRBV3-1	TGTGCCAGCAGCCCAGTTGTGGGTCATGCCTCTTACGAGCAGTACTTC	CASSPVVGHASYEQYF
many	TRBJ2-1	TRBD2	TRBV12-3/TRBV12-4	TGTGCCAGCAGTTTAGAGCGGGGGAATGAGCAGTTCTTC	CASSLERGNEQFF
many	TRBJ2-3	NA	TRBV7-2	TGTGCCAGCAGCCGCCCGATGGTCCCTAGCACAGATACGCAGTATTTT	CASSRPMVPSTDTQYF
many	TRBJ2-1	NA	TRBV12-3/TRBV12-4	TGTGCCAGCAGTTTCTCAGGAACCCAAAATGAGCAGTTCTTC	CASSFSGTQNEQFF
many	TRBJ2-1	TRBD2	TRBV7-3	TGTGCCAGCAGCTTAACGTCCGGACTAGGGATGACCTACAATGAGCAGTTCTTC	CASSLTSGLGMTYNEQFF
NA	TRBJ2-5	NA	TRBV3-1	TGTGCCAGCAGCCAAGACTACAGGGAGATCCAAGAGACCCAGTACTTC	CASSQDYREIQETQYF
NA	TRBJ2-1	NA	TRBV24-1	TGTGCCACCATGGGCCACAGGGCCGGAGACAATGAGCAGTTCTTC	CATMGHRAGDNEQFF
many	TRBJ2-3	TRBD2	TRBV5-1	TGCGCCAGCAGCTTGCTAGCGGGCGGGAACACAGATACGCAGTATTTT	CASSLLAGGNTDTQYF
few	TRBJ1-2	TRBD1	TRBV7-9	TGTGCCAGCCCACCGACAGGGGACTATGGCTACACCTTC	CASPPTGDYGYTF
few	TRBJ2-1	NA	TRBV12-3/TRBV12-4	TGTGCCAGCAGCCGCTTCCGGGGGAGTGAGCAGTTCTTC	CASSRFRGSEQFF
many	TRBJ2-7	TRBD2	TRBV7-2	TGTGCCAGCAGCTCGAGCGGGAGGGCCCAGGGCGAGCAGTACTTC	CASSSSGRAQGEQYF
many	TRBJ2-7	NA	TRBV9	TGTGCCAGCAGCCCTCCCCCCCGGGACGGAACCTACGAGCAGTACTTC	CASSPPPRDGTYEQYF
NA	TRBJ1-6	NA	TRBV19	TGTGCCAGTAGTTCCAGCTTCAGGGACTCACCCCTCCACTTT	CASSSSFRDSPLHF
many	TRBJ2-1	NA	TRBV4-3	TGCGCCAGCAGCCCCCACCAGGGGCGGGAGCGCAGAGACAATGAGCAGTTCTTC	CASSPHQGRERRDNEQFF
many	TRBJ2-2	NA	TRBV5-5	TGTGCCAGCAGCTCGACAGTTCGGAACACCGGGGAGCTGTTTTTT	CASSSTVRNTGELFF
few	TRBJ1-2	TRBD1	TRBV3-1	TGTGCCAGCAGCCAATCGGCCGGCGGGTCGGGACAGGGGCTCGGCTACACCTTC	CASSQSAGGSGQGLGYTF
few	TRBJ1-1	NA	TRBV4-3	TGCGCCAGCAGCCAAGATCTAGAGAACACTGAAGCTTTCTTT	CASSQDLENTEAFF
NA	TRBJ2-1	TRBD2	TRBV6-5	TGTGCCAGCAGGGGGCTGGCGGGGGGCCTCAGTGGGAATGAGCAGTTCTTC	CASRGLAGGLSGNEQFF
NA	TRBJ2-7	NA	TRBV20-1	TGCAGTGCCCATTCGGACAGCAGCTCCTACGAGCAGTACTTC	CSAHSDSSSYEQYF
NA	TRBJ1-5	TRBD1	TRBV2	TGTGCCAGCAGGCCGCAGGGGGCTAGCAATCAGCCCCAGCATTTT	CASRPQGASNQPQHF
many	TRBJ2-1	NA	TRBV4-3	TGCGCCAGCAGCCAAGAACTCCAACGGGGTAGCGATGAGCAGTTCTTC	CASSQELQRGSDEQFF